Described below is a single TCR beta chain sequence and its context. This specimen comes from a study of blood T cell repertoires in COVID-19. Here immunoSEQ multiplex PCR was the method, and the copy in TCRdb shows in-frame clones only, minus some. Of roughly 190,000 clones in the sample, roughly 84% were seen once. Adults between roughly 18 and 89 years of age took part from under 25 US areas. Germline lookup yields CDR1 SEHNR and CDR2 FQNEAQ (reference sequence). V lost 5 bases to trimming and J lost 0 bases, with 13 bases between them. There are 15 residues in the CDR3. Sequencing input: PBMCs or T cells enriched from blood (not recorded which). This TCR was sampled from a woman in her 30s who had been exposed to COVID-19. The chain links TRBV7-9 to TRBJ1-2; D possibly corresponds to TRBD1 (5 bases). CDR3 residues: CASSPGTITNYGYTF. Written as DNA, the CDR3 is TGTGCCAGCAGCCCCGGGACTATTACTAACTATGGCTACACCTTC.